One T cell receptor beta chain is described in this entry. The target antigen is unknown. Germline trimming cut 4 bases from V and 0 bases from J; bases unmatched to any gene: 9. Germline CDR1 reads LGHDT; CDR2 reads YNNKEL (reference sequence). This CDR3 comprises 17 residues. This specimen comes from a study of blood T cells in healthy people across ages. Overall study findings and caveats: It was not known whether donors were CMV positive (a possible confounder of expanded clonotype changes).

A second about 6 to 12 cycle PCR used barcoded and J-beta primers. CDR3-containing paired-end reads numbered at least 3 million in each sample. MiXCR was run by TCRdb on the 5' RACE reads, yielding one entry per CDR3 protein. The repertoire holds roughly 2 million distinct CDR3 sequences, with around 48% as singletons. Sample: blood. The chain recombines TRBV3-1 with TRBJ2-4, with 7 bases lining up with TRBD2. This clonotype was sampled from a woman in her forties in good health. CDR3 in amino acids: CASSPVRGGSAKNIQYF. CDR3 coding DNA: TGTGCCAGCAGCCCCGTGAGGGGAGGGTCAGCCAAAAACATTCAGTACTTC. Drawing the rest from reference TRBV3-1 and TRBJ2-4, the complete variable domain is DTAVSQTPKYLVTQMGNDKSIKCEQNLGHDTMYWYKQDSKKFLKIMFSYNNKELIINETVPNRFSPKSPDKAHLNLHINSLELGDSAVYFCASSPVRGGSAKNIQYFGAGTRLSVL.